This TCR beta chain is drawn from a study of T cell responses to AZD1222 COVID-19 vaccine. As for this clone: Its antigen is as yet unknown.

The assay was immunoSEQ multiplex PCR, and TCRdb's table has in-frame clones only and misses some. The data show more than 70,000 clones, 91% seen once. Findings and limits, study-wide: The study found vaccine-associated CD4 TCRs spanning spike, dominant at 160-218 and 743-854. Clonal diversity may have been underestimated, and the donors were mostly white British, with more females than males.

The germline gives CDR1 MDHEN, CDR2 SYDVKM. Losses at the gene ends were 6 bases for V and 2 bases for J; bases not matched to a gene: 11. The CDR3 has 16 amino acids. The clonotype comes from an adult who received the AZD1222 COVID-19 vaccine. Source: peripheral blood, taken 28 days after the second AZD1222 dose. The chain is built from TRBV28 and TRBJ2-5; 8 nucleotides match TRBD1. The CDR3 nucleotides are TGTGCCAGCAGCAGTTTTACGGGACAGGATCAAGAGACCCAGTACTTC. It encodes CASSSFTGQDQETQYF. The full variable domain, in which reference TRBV28 and TRBJ2-5 provide the parts outside the CDR3, is DVKVTQSSRYLVKRTGEKVFLECVQDMDHENMFWYRQDPGLGLRLIYFSYDVKMKEKGDIPEGYSVSREKKERFSLILESASTNQTSMYLCASSSFTGQDQETQYFGPGTRLLVL.